Following are 20 T cell receptor beta chains from one sample sequenced in a study of CD8+ T cells in alopecia areata. Sequencing used cDNA as its template, made by extracting RNA and reverse transcribing it. Profiling relied on immunoSEQ multiplex PCR, and the TCRdb table lists in-frame clones only, not all of them. This sample has approximately 100,000 clones, with roughly 50% found just once. Sequences were obtained from CD4+ T cells sorted from blood. These receptors came from a human donor in good health.

The chain links TRBV15 to TRBJ2-5, with no clear D. V lost 6 bases to trimming and J lost 5 bases, with 13 bases between them. The CDR3 consists of 13 residues. In germline, CDR1 is LNHNV, CDR2 YYDKDF (reference sequence). The CDR3 protein is CATSIGEGETQYF. CDR3 coding DNA: TGTGCCACCAGTATTGGGGAAGGGGAGACCCAGTACTTC.

This chain joins TRBV15 and TRBJ1-1, with D uncertain. CDR3 length: 13 amino acids. With 1 base removed from V and 2 bases from J, the gap between germline ends came to 5 bases. The germline V gene encodes CDR1 LNHNV and CDR2 YYDKDF (reference sequence). As DNA, the CDR3 is TGTGCCACCAGCAGAGGGGGAAACACTGAAGCTTTCTTT. Protein: CATSRGGNTEAFF.

This clone showed up just a few times. The CDR3 loop reads CASSLARSHEQYF. The CDR3 DNA is TGTGCCAGCAGCTTAGCGCGATCCCACGAGCAGTACTTC. This chain links TRBV7-2 with TRBJ2-7; D remains unclear. Germline assignment: CDR1 SGHTA and CDR2 FQGNSA. The germline V and J ends were trimmed by 0 bases and 5 bases, with 8 bases remaining between them. The CDR3 contains 13 residues.

The chain joins TRBV28 to TRBJ2-1; no clear D gene. In germline, CDR1 is MDHEN, CDR2 SYDVKM. This CDR3 has 11 residues. Trimming pared 7 bases from V and 5 bases from J, leaving 6 bases between. The CDR3 spells CASTANNEQFF. In nucleotides, the CDR3 is TGTGCCAGCACGGCTAACAATGAGCAGTTCTTC.

The gene calls are TRBV30 and TRBJ1-4; no clear D. CDR3 length: 11 amino acids. The germline V and J ends were trimmed by 4 bases and 7 bases, with 7 bases remaining between them. Germline-derived CDR1 and CDR2 are GTSNPN and SVGIG (reference sequence). The chain's CDR3 is CAWNVAEKLFF. The CDR3 DNA follows: TGTGCCTGGAACGTAGCTGAAAAACTGTTTTTT. The full variable domain, rest sourced from reference TRBV30 and TRBJ1-4, is SQTIHQWPATLVQPVGSPLSLECTVEGTSNPNLYWYRQAAGRGLQLLFYSVGIGQISSEVPQNLSASRPQDRQFILSSKKLLLSDSGFYLCAWNVAEKLFFGSGTQLSVL.

The chain links TRBV11-2 to TRBJ2-7; D uncertain. CDR1 is SGHAT and CDR2 is FQNNGV in the germline V gene. Trimming cost V 5 bases and J 6 bases, with 14 bases left between them. This CDR3 region has 13 residues. CDR3 sequence: CASSTVPSSEQYF. The CDR3 DNA reads as TGTGCCAGCAGCACCGTTCCCTCCAGCGAGCAGTACTTC.

In its sample, this clone was seen a few times. The chain links TRBV30 to TRBJ2-7; weak D call: TRBD2 (6 bases). This CDR3 region has 14 residues. In germline, CDR1 is GTSNPN, CDR2 SVGIG (reference sequence). V lost 5 bases and J lost 3, with 17 bases in between. Here the CDR3 DNA reads TGTGCCTGGGCTGGCAGCGGGCTCAGCTACGAGCAGTACTTC. Its translation: CAWAGSGLSYEQYF.

The V gene is TRBV5-6, the J gene TRBJ2-6; TRBD1 is a possible D gene (5 bases). Deletions cut 3 bases from V and 3 bases from J, with 13 bases between. The CDR3 totals 16 residues. Germline V gene lookup returns CDR1 SGHDT and CDR2 YYEEEE. The CDR3 protein is CASSSVPGHGANVLTF. CDR3 bases: TGTGCCAGCAGCTCGGTTCCAGGGCATGGGGCCAACGTCCTGACTTTC.

The V and J genes are TRBV9 and TRBJ2-3, with D hard to call. V lost 0 bases to trimming and J lost 2 bases, with 10 bases between them. CDR1 is SGDLS, CDR2 YYNGEE, per germline. The CDR3 runs 15 residues. CDR3 coding DNA: TGTGCCAGCAGCGTAGACCCTACTAACACAGATACGCAGTATTTT. Its protein is CASSVDPTNTDTQYF. Using reference TRBV9 and TRBJ2-3 for the parts outside the CDR3, the full variable domain is DSGVTQTPKHLITATGQRVTLRCSPRSGDLSVYWYQQSLDQGLQFLIQYYNGEERAKGNILERFSAQQFPDLHSELNLSSLELGDSALYFCASSVDPTNTDTQYFGPGTRLTVL.

This clone was detected only once. The chain links TRBV25-1 to TRBJ1-1; 8 nucleotides match TRBD1. The CDR3 totals 12 residues. With V trimmed by 1 base and J by 8 bases, 0 bases remained unmatched. CDR1 and CDR2 from the germline V gene are MGHDK and SYGVNS. CDR3 sequence (DNA): TGTGCCAGCAGTGAATGGACAGGGGAAGCTTTCTTT. As protein: CASSEWTGEAFF.

The chain is built from TRBV2 and TRBJ2-1; 7 bases map to TRBD2. This CDR3 comprises 14 residues. Germline-derived CDR1 and CDR2 are SNHLY and FYNNEI. J lost 6 bases, V lost 6 bases, and 8 bases had no gene match. DNA of the CDR3: TGTGCCAGCAGCCTCCGCCGCGGGGGCAATGAGCAGTTCTTC. Its translation is CASSLRRGGNEQFF.

This rearrangement joins TRBV7-2 to TRBJ2-7; the D is unclear. Trimming removed 5 bases from V and 6 bases from J, with 23 bases in between. This CDR3 has 16 residues. Germline CDR1 SGHTA, CDR2 FQGNSA. This CDR3 reads CASSPGQSRRVGEQYF. CDR3 bases: TGTGCCAGCAGCCCAGGTCAATCAAGGAGAGTAGGCGAGCAGTACTTC.

This clone showed up just a few times. The CDR3 sequence is CASSPARGVGEKLFF. The CDR3 DNA reads as TGTGCCAGCAGCCCCGCGCGAGGGGTAGGTGAAAAACTGTTTTTT. This sequence joins TRBV7-6 and TRBJ1-4; D might be TRBD1 (5 bases). CDR3 length equals 15 residues. Germline assignment: CDR1 SGHVS and CDR2 FNYEAQ. The V and J ends lost 5 bases and 7 bases respectively, with 17 bases between them.

This clone was picked up a small number of times. The chain recombines TRBV30 with TRBJ1-6; D remains ambiguous. From germline, CDR1 is GTSNPN and CDR2 SVGIG (reference sequence). The V and J ends lost 4 bases and 9 bases respectively, with 13 bases between them. This CDR3 is built from 13 residues. The CDR3 region is CAWNSGVGSPLHF. The CDR3 coding sequence is TGTGCCTGGAACTCCGGAGTAGGTTCACCCCTCCACTTT.

V is TRBV15 and J is TRBJ2-7; 8 nucleotides align to TRBD2. This CDR3 spans 14 amino acids. Germline CDR1 is LNHNV and CDR2 is YYDKDF (reference sequence). Unmatched junction bases numbered 3, after V lost 5 bases and J lost 0 bases. The DNA for the CDR3 is TGTGCCACCAGCCGGGGGGGCTCCTCCTACGAGCAGTACTTC. As protein: CATSRGGSSYEQYF.

This clone was recorded a few times. The chain is built from TRBV6-5 and TRBJ2-6; D ambiguous. The CDR3 has 14 amino acids. The germline V and J ends were trimmed by 1 base and 2 bases, with 3 bases remaining between them. The germline gives CDR1 MNHEY, CDR2 SVGAGI. In nucleotides, the CDR3 is TGTGCCAGCAGTTACTTAACTGGGGCCAACGTCCTGACTTTC. The encoded protein is CASSYLTGANVLTF.

The table lists this clone with a few counts. The J gene is TRBJ1-1, the V gene TRBV29-1, with D possibly TRBD1 on 6 matching bases. The CDR3 runs 14 residues. CDR1 and CDR2 from the germline V gene are SQVTM and ANQGSEA. Trimming took off 6 bases at V and 1 base at J, with 15 bases between the two ends. The CDR3 region has the DNA TGCAGCGTACAGGGTTCCTTCGGGAACACTGAAGCTTTCTTT. Its translation: CSVQGSFGNTEAFF.

The chain has TRBV6-5 and TRBJ1-6; the D gene is possibly TRBD1 (5 bases). Germline V gene data show CDR1 as MNHEY and CDR2 as SVGAGI. The CDR3 spans 14 residues. The germline V and J ends were trimmed by 4 bases and 10 bases, with 14 bases remaining between them. The CDR3 nucleotides are TGTGCCAGCAGTTTGGACAACCCGCGCTCACCCCTCCACTTT. As protein: CASSLDNPRSPLHF.

This clone was detected only a few times. The chain is built from TRBV6-5 and TRBJ1-6; TRBD1 agrees at 7 bases. The CDR3 is made up of 16 amino acids. CDR1 is MNHEY, CDR2 SVGAGI, per germline. The trim removed 0 bases at V and 8 bases at J, leaving 7 bases unmatched. The CDR3 here is CASSYSMWQGDSPLHF. In DNA form, the CDR3 reads TGTGCCAGCAGTTACTCGATGTGGCAGGGGGATTCACCCCTCCACTTT.

This clone was counted only a few times. The rearrangement joins TRBV5-6 to TRBJ2-5; 8 nucleotides line up with TRBD2. Trimming at V came to 3 bases and at J to 5 bases, leaving 12 bases not matched to a gene. The V gene's germline CDR1 is SGHDT and CDR2 YYEEEE. This CDR3 spans 16 amino acids. CDR3 sequence: CASSSLTRGGRETQYF. Here the CDR3 DNA reads TGTGCCAGCAGCTCATTGACCCGGGGGGGCCGGGAGACCCAGTACTTC.